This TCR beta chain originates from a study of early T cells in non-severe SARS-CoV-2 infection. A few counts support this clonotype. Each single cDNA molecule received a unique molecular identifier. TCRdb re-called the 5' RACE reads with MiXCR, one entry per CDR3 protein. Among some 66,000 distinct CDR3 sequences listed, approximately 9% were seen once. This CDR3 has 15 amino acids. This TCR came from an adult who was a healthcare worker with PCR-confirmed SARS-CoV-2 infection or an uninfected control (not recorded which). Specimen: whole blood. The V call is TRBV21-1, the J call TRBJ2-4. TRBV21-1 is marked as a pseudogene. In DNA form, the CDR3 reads TGTGCCAGCAGCGAAGGACTCTTAGCCAAAAACATTCAGTACTTC. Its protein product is CASSEGLLAKNIQYF.